This T cell receptor (beta chain) emerged from a study of Ad26.COV2.S vaccination and SARS-CoV-2 variants. The overall study: Among those in the COV1001 Ad26.COV2.S trial arm was the donor.

The table came from immunoSEQ multiplex PCR; TCRdb's copy has only in-frame clones and leaves some out. The sample shows about 460,000 clones, roughly 87% of them seen only once. General study results and limits: Spike-specific TCR breadth ran higher among vaccine recipients than placebo recipients.

Specified treatment: over 15 received Ad26.COV2.S at low or high dose, single or two shots; five or six received placebo; per-sample allocation not given. Repertoires come from day 63 after the first vaccine or placebo injection. Vaccine was an Ad26 vector expressing Wuhan-strain SARS-CoV-2 spike. Concerning this clone itself: What it binds is not known.

Sequenced material: peripheral blood, taken in a trial of Ad26.COV2.S vaccine versus placebo. This TCR derives from a person aged 18 to 65 who received the Ad26.COV2.S COVID-19 vaccine or a placebo.

CDR3 residues: CASMVDNEQFF. In DNA, the CDR3 is TGTGCCAGCATGGTCGACAATGAGCAGTTCTTC. V usage is TRBV6-5 and J usage is TRBJ2-1; D unresolved. CDR1 MNHEY and CDR2 SVGAGI come from the germline V gene. The CDR3 consists of 11 residues. V was clipped by 7 bases and J by 5 bases, with 6 bases between them.